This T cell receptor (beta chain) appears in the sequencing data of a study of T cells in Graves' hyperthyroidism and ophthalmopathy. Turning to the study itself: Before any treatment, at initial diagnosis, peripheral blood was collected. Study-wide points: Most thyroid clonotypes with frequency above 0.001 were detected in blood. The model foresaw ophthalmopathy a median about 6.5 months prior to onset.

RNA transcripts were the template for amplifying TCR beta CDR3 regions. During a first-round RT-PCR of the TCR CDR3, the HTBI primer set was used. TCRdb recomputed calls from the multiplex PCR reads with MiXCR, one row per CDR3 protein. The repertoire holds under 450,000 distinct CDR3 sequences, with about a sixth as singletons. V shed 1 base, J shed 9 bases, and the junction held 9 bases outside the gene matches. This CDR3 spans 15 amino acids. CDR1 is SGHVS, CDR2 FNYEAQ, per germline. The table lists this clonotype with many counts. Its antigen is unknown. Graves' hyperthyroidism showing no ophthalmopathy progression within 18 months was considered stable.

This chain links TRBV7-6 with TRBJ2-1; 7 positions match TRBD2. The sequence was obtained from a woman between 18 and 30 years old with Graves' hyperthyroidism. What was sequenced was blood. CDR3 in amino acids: CASSLGSGSGGEQFF. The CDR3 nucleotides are TGTGCCAGCAGCTTAGGTAGCGGGTCCGGGGGTGAGCAGTTCTTC. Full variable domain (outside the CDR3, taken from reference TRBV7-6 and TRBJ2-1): GAGVSQSPRYKVTKRGQDVALRCDPISGHVSLYWYRQALGQGPEFLTYFNYEAQQDKSGLPNDRFSAERPEGSISTLTIQRTEQRDSAMYRCASSLGSGSGGEQFFGPGTRLTVL.